The 24 T cell receptor beta chains below all came from one sample that was sequenced in a study of shared clonotypes between healthy human individuals. Profiling relied on immunoSEQ multiplex PCR, and the TCRdb table lists in-frame clones only, not all of them. The sample records about 700,000 clones, less than 85% being singletons. Sample: memory CD4+ T cells sorted from blood. Specified subset: CD45RA-negative fraction. The receptor source for this set is a woman aged 30 to 39 in good health.

The chain has TRBV6-6 and TRBJ2-4; D may be TRBD2 (5 bases). CDR1 is MNHNY, CDR2 SVGAGI, per germline (reference sequence). The CDR3 contains 14 residues. V lost 6 bases, J lost 7 bases, and 16 bases lay in between. The CDR3 bases are TGTGCCAGCAGCCGTGACTACGAGTCCAACATTCAGTACTTC. It specifies CASSRDYESNIQYF.

The J gene is TRBJ2-6, the V gene TRBV13; the D gene is possibly TRBD1 (5 bases). V gave up 5 bases and J gave up 1 base, with 9 bases separating them. The CDR3 spans 15 residues. In germline, CDR1 is PRHDT, CDR2 FYEKMQ (reference sequence). CDR3 sequence: CASSLKGSGANVLTF. The CDR3 DNA reads TGTGCCAGCAGCCTTAAGGGGTCTGGGGCCAACGTCCTGACTTTC.

Details on this clone: The same CDR3 is also encoded by other DNA sequences in this sample. The genes are TRBV5-4 and TRBJ2-3; D gene uncertain. The CDR3 has 15 amino acids. V dropped 0 bases and J dropped 0 bases, with 8 bases sitting between them. Germline-derived CDR1 and CDR2 are SGHNT and YYREEE (reference sequence). CDR3 residues: CASSLGQQSTDTQYF. Here the CDR3 DNA reads TGTGCCAGCAGCTTGGGGCAGCAGAGCACAGATACGCAGTATTTT.

The chain combines TRBV5-8 with TRBJ2-1; 12 bases map to TRBD1. After removal of 4 bases from V and 7 bases from J, the junction contained 6 bases not matched to a gene. Per germline, CDR1 SGHTS and CDR2 YDEGEE. This CDR3 region has 15 residues. The CDR3 sequence: CASSPGQGAWNEQFF. Written as DNA, the CDR3 is TGTGCCAGCAGCCCGGGACAGGGGGCATGGAATGAGCAGTTCTTC.

The V and J genes are TRBV10-1 and TRBJ2-5, with 13 positions matching TRBD2. The CDR3 sequence is 15 residues long. Losses at the gene ends were 5 bases for V and 2 bases for J; bases not matched to a gene: 2. CDR1 is WNHNN and CDR2 is SYGVQD in the germline V gene (reference sequence). The CDR3 DNA is TGCGCCAGCAGTAGGACTAGCGGGAGTCAAGAGACCCAGTACTTC. Translation: CASSRTSGSQETQYF.

The V gene is TRBV5-4, the J gene TRBJ1-5; the match to TRBD1 covers 10 bases. The V segment lost 1 base and the J segment 2 bases; nucleotides outside the gene matches: 9. There are 18 residues in the CDR3. Germline lookup yields CDR1 SGHNT and CDR2 YYREEE (reference sequence). Here the CDR3 DNA reads TGTGCCAGCAGCTTGAGGGCGACAGGGGGCGCCGGCAATCAGCCCCAGCATTTT. Its protein is CASSLRATGGAGNQPQHF.

The rearrangement links TRBV5-1 to TRBJ1-1, with a tentative D call TRBD1 (5 bases). The germline gives CDR1 SGHRS, CDR2 YFSETQ. V was pared by 6 bases and J by 7 bases, with 22 bases between. CDR3 length: 15 amino acids. The chain's CDR3 is CASMIGAWGDDEAFF. CDR3 nucleotide sequence: TGCGCCAGCATGATAGGGGCGTGGGGTGACGATGAAGCTTTCTTT. Full variable domain (outside the CDR3, taken from reference TRBV5-1 and TRBJ1-1): KAGVTQTPRYLIKTRGQQVTLSCSPISGHRSVSWYQQTPGQGLQFLFEYFSETQRNKGNFPGRFSGRQFSNSRSEMNVSTLELGDSALYLCASMIGAWGDDEAFFGQGTRLTVV.

This clone showed up many times. J is TRBJ2-5 and V is TRBV30; 12 bases fit TRBD1. The CDR3 consists of 12 residues. Unmatched junction bases numbered 1, after V lost 8 bases and J lost 3 bases. The germline gives CDR1 GTSNPN, CDR2 SVGIG (reference sequence). CDR3 in amino acids: CAGTGGKETQYF. Written as DNA, the CDR3 is TGTGCCGGGACAGGGGGCAAAGAGACCCAGTACTTC.

The chain carries TRBV6-6 and TRBJ1-3, with D possibly matching TRBD1 (5 bases). This CDR3 has 15 residues. Trimming took off 2 bases at V and 7 bases at J, with 15 bases between the two ends. The germline V gene encodes CDR1 MNHNY and CDR2 SVGAGI (reference sequence). CDR3 loop: CASSYGGRGSNTIYF. The CDR3 nucleotides read TGTGCCAGCAGTTACGGGGGACGGGGGAGTAACACCATATATTTT.

The table lists this clone with a few counts. The chain employs TRBV5-1 and TRBJ1-1, with D possibly TRBD1 on 5 matching bases. In germline, CDR1 is SGHRS, CDR2 YFSETQ. The CDR3 spans 14 residues. V was trimmed by 7 bases and J by 3 bases, leaving 16 bases between them. This chain's CDR3 is CASAGGQPYTEAFF. The DNA of the CDR3 is TGCGCCAGCGCCGGGGGTCAACCGTACACTGAAGCTTTCTTT.

This clone was counted only a few times. In the same sample, other DNA sequences code for this CDR3. The rearrangement joins TRBV5-1 to TRBJ1-4, with 9 nucleotides matching TRBD1. With 3 bases clipped from V and 8 bases from J, the junction kept 5 bases outside the gene matches. The germline gives CDR1 SGHRS, CDR2 YFSETQ. This CDR3 spans 14 amino acids. DNA of the CDR3: TGCGCCAGCAGCTCAACAGGGGGCAGGGAAAAACTGTTTTTT. This sequence encodes CASSSTGGREKLFF.

The count of this clone is one. A much larger clone lies one base from this, so it may be a read error. V and J are TRBV15 and TRBJ1-4; possible D gene TRBD1, 6 bases. Germline values: CDR1 LNHNV, CDR2 YYDKDF (reference sequence). CDR3 length: 14 amino acids. Trimming took 0 bases from V and 6 from J, leaving 8 bases between them. DNA of the CDR3: TGTGCCACCAGCAGAGACAGGGGAGATGAAAAACTGTTTTTT. This codes for CATSRDRGDEKLFF.

The rearrangement uses TRBV6-6 and TRBJ2-5; a weak D match, TRBD1 (5 bases). Germline CDR1 is MNHNY and CDR2 is SVGAGI (reference sequence). This CDR3 contains 13 residues. Trimming removed 0 bases from V and 10 bases from J, with 12 bases in between. The CDR3 region is CASSYSTDVSQYF. As DNA, the CDR3 is TGTGCCAGCAGTTACTCGACAGACGTTAGCCAGTACTTC.

The gene calls are TRBV19 and TRBJ2-7; tentatively, D is TRBD1 (6 bases). CDR1 and CDR2 (germline): LNHDA, SQIVND (reference sequence). The CDR3 has 15 residues. The ends were cut back, 2 bases at V and 6 bases at J, with 17 bases in the middle. The CDR3 loop reads CASSIFAGDRSEQYF. The DNA for the CDR3 is TGTGCCAGTAGTATATTCGCAGGGGATCGGTCCGAGCAGTACTTC.

For this clone: This CDR3 is also generated by other DNA sequences in the sample. The V and J genes are TRBV19 and TRBJ2-3; TRBD2 matches 9 bases. From germline, CDR1 is LNHDA and CDR2 SQIVND (reference sequence). After removal of 3 bases from V and 3 bases from J, the junction contained 4 bases not matched to a gene. The CDR3 totals 15 residues. DNA of the CDR3: TGTGCCAGTAGTATCTTGGCGGGAGGGACAGATACGCAGTATTTT. Encoded protein: CASSILAGGTDTQYF.

The chain joins TRBV28 to TRBJ2-4, with D hard to call. The V and J ends lost 5 bases and 0 bases respectively, with 8 bases between them. Germline V CDR1 and CDR2: MDHEN, SYDVKM. The CDR3 is made up of 14 amino acids. CDR3 sequence reads: CASSNTVAKNIQYF. The CDR3 DNA reads as TGTGCCAGCAGTAATACGGTAGCCAAAAACATTCAGTACTTC. The full variable domain, in which reference TRBV28 and TRBJ2-4 provide the parts outside the CDR3, is DVKVTQSSRYLVKRTGEKVFLECVQDMDHENMFWYRQDPGLGLRLIYFSYDVKMKEKGDIPEGYSVSREKKERFSLILESASTNQTSMYLCASSNTVAKNIQYFGAGTRLSVL.

The DNA for the CDR3 is TGTGCCAGCAGACAGCCGGGATCATCGTCGGGTGGAAACACCATATATTTT. Translated, it gives CASRQPGSSSGGNTIYF. The V call is TRBV7-2, the J call TRBJ1-3; D ambiguous. In germline, CDR1 is SGHTA, CDR2 FQGNSA. The CDR3 is 17 amino acids. The ends were cut back, 6 bases at V and 3 bases at J, with 21 bases in the middle.

This rearrangement joins TRBV5-6 to TRBJ1-1; 8 nucleotides align to TRBD1. CDR1 is SGHDT and CDR2 is YYEEEE in the germline V gene. CDR3 length: 14 amino acids. Trimming cost V 3 bases and J 1 base; bases outside gene matches: 2. CDR3 sequence: CASSWTGPNTEAFF. The CDR3 DNA reads TGTGCCAGCAGCTGGACAGGGCCGAACACTGAAGCTTTCTTT.

The genes are TRBV27 and TRBJ2-5; the D gene could be TRBD1 or TRBD2 (6 bases each). CDR3 length: 15 amino acids. Per the germline V gene, CDR1 is MNHEY and CDR2 is SMNVEV (reference sequence). V lost 2 bases and J lost 1, with 11 bases in between. CDR3 in amino acids: CASSLGGPFQETQYF. Written as DNA, the CDR3 is TGTGCCAGCAGTTTAGGGGGGCCCTTCCAAGAGACCCAGTACTTC.

In this sample, this clone turned up once. The V gene is TRBV30, the J gene TRBJ2-1, with TRBD2 matching 7 bases. V lost 2 bases to trimming and J lost 5 bases; unmatched junction nucleotides: 9. The CDR3 covers 15 residues. The germline V gene has CDR1 GTSNPN and CDR2 SVGIG (reference sequence). CDR3 DNA: TGTGCCTGGAGTCGCTGGGGCGGGAGTGACAATGAGCAGTTCTTC. It specifies CAWSRWGGSDNEQFF.

The chain uses TRBV2 and TRBJ2-5; TRBD2 aligns across 7 bases. The junction had 5 bases not matched to a gene; V was cut back by 1 base and J by 3 bases. Germline V CDR1 and CDR2: SNHLY, FYNNEI. The CDR3 sequence is 15 residues long. CDR3 nucleotide sequence: TGTGCCAGCAGTGAAGAGCGGACTAGAGAAGAGACCCAGTACTTC. This encodes CASSEERTREETQYF.

The chain is built from TRBV6-5 and TRBJ2-3, with D perhaps assigned TRBD1 or TRBD2 (5 bases each). The CDR3 covers 15 residues. The V gene's germline CDR1 is MNHEY and CDR2 SVGAGI. V lost 4 bases and J lost 0, with 11 bases in between. CDR3: CASSSRGLSTDTQYF. The DNA of the CDR3 is TGTGCCAGCAGTTCGAGGGGTCTTAGCACAGATACGCAGTATTTT.

V usage is TRBV7-2 and J usage is TRBJ1-2; D perhaps matches TRBD1 (5 bases). Germline V gene lookup returns CDR1 SGHTA and CDR2 FQGNSA. The ends were cut back, 5 bases at V and 8 bases at J, with 18 bases in the middle. The CDR3 is made up of 14 amino acids. CDR3 bases: TGTGCCAGCAGCCCGGGTGGAGGGGTTGGCGGCTACACCTTC. This translates into CASSPGGGVGGYTF.

This sequence joins TRBV6-4 and TRBJ2-1; no clear D. Germline V gene data show CDR1 as MRHNA and CDR2 as SNTAGT. Trimming shortened V by 8 bases and J by 5 bases, and 10 bases separated the two germline ends. The CDR3 extends over 12 amino acids. The CDR3 DNA reads as TGTGCCAGCCCTACTATAGACAATGAGCAGTTCTTC. Encoded protein: CASPTIDNEQFF.